The TCR beta chain under discussion was sequenced for a study of cytomegalovirus exposure and HLA in healthy donors. This CDR3 has 16 amino acids. CDR1 is MNHEY, CDR2 SVGAGI, per germline. There are a few counts of this clone. One end of the junction fails to match germline, which may point to a read error. Researchers ran the PCR with 60 Vbeta and 13 Jbeta primers. Clones were read by immunoSEQ multiplex PCR, and TCRdb kept only the in-frame ones, dropping some. The table records nearly 95,000 clones, 7.6% of them present only once. Sequences were obtained from PBMCs. This chain links TRBV6-5 with TRBJ2-3; 10 bases are shared with TRBD2. The TCR comes from a middle-aged man in good health and CMV-seronegative. Written as DNA, the CDR3 is TGTGCCAGCAGTTACAGTGGGACTAGCGTCACAGGTACGCAGTATTTT. Amino acids: CASSYSGTSVTGTQYF.